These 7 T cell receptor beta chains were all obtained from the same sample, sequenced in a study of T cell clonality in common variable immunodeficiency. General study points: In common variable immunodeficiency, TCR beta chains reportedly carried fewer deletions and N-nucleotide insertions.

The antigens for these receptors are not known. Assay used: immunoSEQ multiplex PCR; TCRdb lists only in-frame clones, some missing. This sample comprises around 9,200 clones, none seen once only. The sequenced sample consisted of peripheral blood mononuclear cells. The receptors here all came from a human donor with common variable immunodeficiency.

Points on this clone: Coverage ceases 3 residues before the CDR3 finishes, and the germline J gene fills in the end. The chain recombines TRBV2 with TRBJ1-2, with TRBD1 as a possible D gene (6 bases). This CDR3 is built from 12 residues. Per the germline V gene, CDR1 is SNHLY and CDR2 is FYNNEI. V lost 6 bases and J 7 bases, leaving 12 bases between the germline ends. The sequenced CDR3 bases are TGTGCCAGCAGGACAGGACCTCTTGGC. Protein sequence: CASRTGPLG. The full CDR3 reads CASRTGPLGYTF.

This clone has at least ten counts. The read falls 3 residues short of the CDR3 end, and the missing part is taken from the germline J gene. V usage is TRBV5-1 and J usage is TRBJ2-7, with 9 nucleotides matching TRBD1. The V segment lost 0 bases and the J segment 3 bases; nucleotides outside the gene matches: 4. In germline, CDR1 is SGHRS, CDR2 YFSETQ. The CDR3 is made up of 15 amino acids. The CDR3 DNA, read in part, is TGCGCCAGCAGCTTGGAAGGGACAGGGTTCTACGAG. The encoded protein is CASSLEGTGFYE. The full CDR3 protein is CASSLEGTGFYEQYF.

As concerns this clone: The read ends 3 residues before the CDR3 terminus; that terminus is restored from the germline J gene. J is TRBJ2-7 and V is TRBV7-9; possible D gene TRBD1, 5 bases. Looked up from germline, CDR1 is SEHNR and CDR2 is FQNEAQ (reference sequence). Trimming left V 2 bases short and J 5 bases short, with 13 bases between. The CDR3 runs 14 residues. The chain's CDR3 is CASSLQGSVDEQYF. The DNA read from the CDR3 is TGTGCCAGCAGCTTACAGGGTAGTGTCGACGAG.

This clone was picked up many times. This chain's CDR3 is CASSIDPGSGVYEQYF. The CDR3 DNA, read in part, is TGTGCCAGTAGTATAGATCCCGGTAGCGGGGTGTACGAG. J is TRBJ2-7 and V is TRBV19; 8 nucleotides align to TRBD2. With the read ending 3 residues before the CDR3 end, the germline J gene is used to fill in that end. The CDR3 has 16 residues. The V gene end was trimmed by 0 bases and the J gene end by 4 bases; junction bases not matched to a gene: 8. Germline-derived CDR1 and CDR2 are LNHDA and SQIVND (reference sequence). The complete variable domain, with remaining parts taken from reference TRBV19 and TRBJ2-7, reads DGGITQSPKYLFRKEGQNVTLSCEQNLNHDAMYWYRQDPGQGLRLIYYSQIVNDFQKGDIAEGYSVSREKKESFPLTVTSAQKNPTAFYLCASSIDPGSGVYEQYFGPGTRLTVT.

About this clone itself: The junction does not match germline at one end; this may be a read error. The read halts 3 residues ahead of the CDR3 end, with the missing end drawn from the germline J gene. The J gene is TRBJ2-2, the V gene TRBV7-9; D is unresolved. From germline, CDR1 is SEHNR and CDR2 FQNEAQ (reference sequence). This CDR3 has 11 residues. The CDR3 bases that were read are TGTTCCAGCAGCGTATCCGGGGAG. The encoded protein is CSSSVSGE. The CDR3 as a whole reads CSSSVSGELFF. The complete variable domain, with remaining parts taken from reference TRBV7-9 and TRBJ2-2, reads DTGVSQNPRHKITKRGQNVTFRCDPISEHNRLYWYRQTLGQGPEFLTYFQNEAQLEKSRLLSDRFSAERPKGSFSTLEIQRTEQGDSAMYLCSSSVSGELFFGEGSRLTVL.

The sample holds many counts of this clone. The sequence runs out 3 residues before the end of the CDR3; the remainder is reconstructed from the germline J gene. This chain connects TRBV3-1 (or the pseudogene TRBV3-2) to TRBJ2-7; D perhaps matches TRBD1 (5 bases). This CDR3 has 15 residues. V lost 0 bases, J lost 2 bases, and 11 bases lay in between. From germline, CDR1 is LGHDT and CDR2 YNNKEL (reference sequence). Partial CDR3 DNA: TGTGCCAGCAGCCAAGATTGGCGCAGGGCCTACGAG. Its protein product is CASSQDWRRAYE. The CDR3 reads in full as CASSQDWRRAYEQYF.

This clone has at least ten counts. The CDR3 here is CASRQDRGDQPQHF. Incomplete CDR3 DNA: TGTGCCAGCAGGCAGGACAGGGGGGATCAGCCC. The chain links TRBV2 to TRBJ1-5, with 10 bases aligning to TRBD1. The CDR3 end falls 3 residues outside the read, so it is completed with the germline J gene. This CDR3 is 14 amino acids long. V gave up 6 bases and J gave up 5 bases; unmatched junction bases: 4. Germline values: CDR1 SNHLY, CDR2 FYNNEI. Together with reference TRBV2 and TRBJ1-5, the CDR3 gives the full variable domain: EPEVTQTPSHQVTQMGQEVILRCVPISNHLYFYWYRQILGQKVEFLVSFYNNEISEKSEIFDDQFSVERPDGSNFTLKIRSTKLEDSAMYFCASRQDRGDQPQHFGDGTRLSIL.